These 23 T cell receptor beta chains came from one sample sequenced in a study of response to subunit inactivated influenza vaccine. TCRdb analysed the RT-PCR reads with MiXCR anew, one entry per CDR3 protein. The sample has some 850,000 distinct CDR3 sequences, less than 20% seen once. The sample here was PBMCs from blood, taken around 5 days after vaccination. These receptors were obtained from a man in his fifties or sixties who received an inactivated influenza vaccine.

The chain links TRBV12-3 or TRBV12-4 to TRBJ2-7; D possibly corresponds to TRBD1 (6 bases). Trimming stripped 6 bases from V and 3 bases from J, with 12 bases between. The CDR3 is made up of 13 amino acids. CDR3 sequence reads: CASRRTAGYEQYF. The CDR3 region has the DNA TGTGCCAGCAGACGGACAGCTGGCTACGAGCAGTACTTC.

This clonotype was seen only a few times. The chain joins TRBV28 to TRBJ2-4; no reliable D call. The germline gives CDR1 MDHEN, CDR2 SYDVKM. Trimming shortened V by 7 bases and J by 5 bases, and 9 bases separated the two germline ends. The CDR3 consists of 12 residues. For the CDR3, the DNA is TGTGCCAGCATGGCACACCAAAACATTCAGTACTTC. Translated: CASMAHQNIQYF. The complete variable domain, with remaining parts taken from reference TRBV28 and TRBJ2-4, reads DVKVTQSSRYLVKRTGEKVFLECVQDMDHENMFWYRQDPGLGLRLIYFSYDVKMKEKGDIPEGYSVSREKKERFSLILESASTNQTSMYLCASMAHQNIQYFGAGTRLSVL.

V and J are TRBV24-1 and TRBJ2-5, with D possibly being TRBD2 (7 bases). CDR1 KGHDR and CDR2 SFDVKD come from the germline V gene. Between the trimmed V and J ends, which lost 3 bases and 5 bases, there was a span of 24 bases. The CDR3 covers 18 residues. Here the CDR3 reads CATSDPGDGRAGAETQYF. DNA of the CDR3: TGTGCCACCAGTGATCCTGGTGATGGCAGGGCGGGGGCCGAGACCCAGTACTTC.

This chain uses TRBV25-1 with TRBJ2-1, with 8 bases lining up with TRBD1. The J segment lost 8 bases and the V segment lost 8 bases, leaving 8 bases of the junction unmatched. Germline V lookup: CDR1 MGHDK, CDR2 SYGVNS. CDR3 length: 13 amino acids. The CDR3: CASAPQGAHEQFF. The CDR3 DNA reads as TGTGCCAGCGCACCCCAGGGGGCTCATGAGCAGTTCTTC.

There are a few counts of this clonotype. This sequence joins TRBV24-1 and TRBJ1-2, with D perhaps TRBD1 (5 bases). Germline V gene data show CDR1 as KGHDR and CDR2 as SFDVKD. V gave up 1 base and J gave up 8 bases, with 13 bases separating them. The length of the CDR3 is 14 residues. The CDR3 nucleotides read TGTGCCACCAGTGATTTACCCCGGGGGAGCGGCTACACCTTC. Protein: CATSDLPRGSGYTF.

The CDR3 sequence: CATSSGLAVQETQYF. In DNA form, the CDR3 reads TGTGCCACCAGCAGTGGACTAGCGGTTCAAGAGACCCAGTACTTC. The chain couples TRBV15 to TRBJ2-5; 10 bases match TRBD2. The length of the CDR3 is 15 residues. Germline-derived CDR1 and CDR2 are LNHNV and YYDKDF (reference sequence). V was clipped by 3 bases and J by 2 bases; unmatched bases: 3.

This clonotype has just a few counts. The genes are TRBV4-3 and TRBJ2-6; D remains ambiguous. The length of the CDR3 is 16 residues. Trimming removed 0 bases from V and 0 bases from J, with 6 bases in between. Per the germline V gene, CDR1 is LGHNA and CDR2 is YSLEER. The CDR3 nucleotides are TGCGCCAGCAGCCAAGAACTCCTCTCTGGGGCCAACGTCCTGACTTTC. Translated: CASSQELLSGANVLTF.

This clonotype was seen more than once but under ten times. The rearrangement uses TRBV28 and TRBJ2-3; TRBD1 might be the D (7 bases). This CDR3 is 19 amino acids long. The V end was cut by 5 bases, the J end by 0 bases, with 24 bases between. Per germline, CDR1 MDHEN and CDR2 SYDVKM. CDR3 amino acids: CASSQPGRRGPISTDTQYF. CDR3 nucleotide sequence: TGTGCCAGCAGTCAGCCCGGACGGAGGGGGCCTATTAGCACAGATACGCAGTATTTT.

The rearrangement joins TRBV20-1 to TRBJ1-1; D possibly corresponds to TRBD1 (6 bases). V lost 1 base and J lost 4, with 10 bases in between. This CDR3 contains 13 residues. Germline assignment: CDR1 DFQATT and CDR2 SNEGSKA (reference sequence). The CDR3 bases are TGCAGTGCTAGAGGGACAGACTCCACTGAAGCTTTCTTT. This translates into CSARGTDSTEAFF.

The chain has TRBV6-2 or TRBV6-3 and TRBJ1-1; TRBD1 matches 10 bases. The CDR3 runs 15 residues. The germline V gene encodes CDR1 MNHEY and CDR2 SVGEGT. V was pared by 6 bases and J by 6 bases, with 10 bases of the junction left unmatched. This CDR3 reads CASRTTGQGSPEAFF. The CDR3 DNA reads as TGTGCCAGCAGAACTACGGGACAGGGGAGCCCTGAAGCTTTCTTT.

Only a few counts were recorded for this clonotype. This chain joins TRBV10-3 and TRBJ2-5, with 7 bases that match TRBD1. CDR3 size: 13 residues. Looked up from germline, CDR1 is ENHRY and CDR2 is SYGVKD. The trim removed 9 bases at V and 1 base at J, leaving 5 bases unmatched. The CDR3 sequence: CAIKQGPQETQYF. The CDR3 DNA is TGTGCCATAAAACAGGGGCCCCAAGAGACCCAGTACTTC.

This chain connects TRBV20-1 to TRBJ1-5; D may be TRBD1 (6 bases). V gave up 0 bases and J gave up 0 bases, with 12 bases separating them. This CDR3 spans 16 amino acids. Germline CDR1 and CDR2: DFQATT and SNEGSKA (reference sequence). For the CDR3, the DNA is TGCAGTGCTAGAGATTTGGGGGGCCATAGCAATCAGCCCCAGCATTTT. This codes for CSARDLGGHSNQPQHF.

The V and J genes are TRBV6-2 or TRBV6-3 and TRBJ1-1; D is ambiguous. Germline V gives CDR1 MNHEY, CDR2 SVGEGT. There are 13 residues in the CDR3. V was trimmed by 2 bases and J by 2 bases, leaving 6 bases between them. CDR3 DNA: TGTGCCAGCAGTTACCGGTCTAACACTGAAGCTTTCTTT. The encoded protein is CASSYRSNTEAFF.

For the CDR3, the DNA is TGTGCCACTGAAGAAAACCGGGGGGGATCGCTAAATGAGCAGTTCTTC. Protein: CATEENRGGSLNEQFF. The chain combines TRBV24-1 with TRBJ2-1; 8 nucleotides match TRBD2. CDR3 length: 16 residues. V lost 10 bases, J lost 7 bases, and 17 bases stayed unmatched. Germline V gives CDR1 KGHDR, CDR2 SFDVKD.

The chain employs TRBV12-3 or TRBV12-4 and TRBJ1-1; TRBD1 matches at 7 bases. J was trimmed by 11 bases and V by 5 bases; bases with no gene match: 8. CDR3 size: 12 residues. CDR3 in DNA: TGTGCCAGCAGTCCGGACAGGTTGTTCGCTTTCTTT. Protein sequence: CASSPDRLFAFF.

There are a few counts of this clonotype. This chain joins TRBV27 and TRBJ2-1; 9 bases are a match to TRBD1. Germline lookup yields CDR1 MNHEY and CDR2 SMNVEV (reference sequence). This CDR3 contains 15 residues. J was trimmed by 7 bases and V by 5 bases; bases with no gene match: 9. The CDR3 DNA sequence: TGTGCCAGCAGTCACGGGACAGGGATAGGAAATGAGCAGTTCTTC. Translation gives CASSHGTGIGNEQFF.

This clonotype was detected a few times. This chain links TRBV10-3 with TRBJ2-7; 7 bases fit TRBD1. The junction had 10 bases not matched to a gene; V was cut back by 6 bases and J by 5 bases. The V gene's germline CDR1 is ENHRY and CDR2 SYGVKD. CDR3 length: 14 residues. The CDR3 region has the DNA TGTGCCATCAGCCCGGGACAGAGGGGCGACGAGCAGTACTTC. Its translation: CAISPGQRGDEQYF.

V usage is TRBV5-5 and J usage is TRBJ1-5; D not certain. The CDR3 totals 15 residues. Trimming pared 1 base from V and 6 bases from J, leaving 14 bases between. The V gene's germline CDR1 is SGHKS and CDR2 YYEKEE (reference sequence). As DNA, the CDR3 is TGTGCCAGCAGCTTGACAGCTACAGCGGGTCAGCCCCAGCATTTT. Translation gives CASSLTATAGQPQHF.

The rearrangement joins TRBV29-1 to TRBJ1-1; D is unresolved. This CDR3 is 10 amino acids long. Deletions cut 4 bases from V and 4 bases from J, with 4 bases between. Germline lookup yields CDR1 SQVTM and CDR2 ANQGSEA. DNA for the CDR3: TGCAGCGTTGGGCGCACTGAAGCTTTCTTT. This translates into CSVGRTEAFF.

The chain employs TRBV12-3 or TRBV12-4 and TRBJ1-5; 9 nucleotides align to TRBD1. The CDR3 has 19 residues. Unmatched junction bases numbered 12, after V lost 3 bases and J lost 0 bases. CDR3 coding DNA: TGTGCCAGCAGTTTTTTCGTCACGGACAGGGGACATAGCAATCAGCCCCAGCATTTT. It codes for CASSFFVTDRGHSNQPQHF.

The chain carries TRBV6-2 or TRBV6-3 and TRBJ2-2, with TRBD2 matching over 7 bases. Losses at the gene ends were 10 bases for V and 2 bases for J; bases not matched to a gene: 10. CDR1 is MNHEY, CDR2 SVGEGT, per germline. The CDR3 consists of 15 residues. In nucleotides, the CDR3 is TGTGCCATCAGCCAGGCTAGCGGTAACACCGGGGAGCTGTTTTTT. Translated: CAISQASGNTGELFF.

The V gene is TRBV2, the J gene TRBJ1-1; the D is unclear. V lost 9 bases, J lost 0 bases, and 11 bases lay in between. The CDR3 sequence is 13 residues long. Germline-derived CDR1 and CDR2 are SNHLY and FYNNEI. The CDR3 DNA reads as TGTGCCAGACGGGGAATAATGAACACTGAAGCTTTCTTT. This gives the protein CARRGIMNTEAFF.

V gene TRBV10-3 combines with J gene TRBJ2-7; TRBD1 matches at 11 bases. The germline gives CDR1 ENHRY, CDR2 SYGVKD. After removal of 5 bases from V and 3 bases from J, the junction contained 3 bases not matched to a gene. CDR3 length equals 14 residues. The CDR3 loop is CAISSGTGGYEQYF. The CDR3 DNA reads TGTGCCATCAGTTCCGGGACAGGGGGCTACGAGCAGTACTTC.